Below are 27 T cell receptor beta chains sequenced from a single sample in a study of cytomegalovirus exposure and HLA in healthy donors. 60 Vbeta and 13 Jbeta primers were used in PCR. The method was immunoSEQ multiplex PCR; TCRdb's version includes in-frame clones alone and lacks a portion of them. This sample carries more than 95,000 clones, with about 2.2% going to the ten biggest clones. The source material was PBMCs. The source is a man between 40 and 49 years old in good health and CMV-seronegative.

The chain couples TRBV10-3 to TRBJ2-2; TRBD1 matches at 11 bases. This CDR3 contains 14 residues. V was clipped by 10 bases and J by 1 base; unmatched bases: 2. Germline V CDR1 and CDR2: ENHRY, SYGVKD. In nucleotides, the CDR3 is TGTGCCAGCGGGACAGGGGGGAACACCGGGGAGCTGTTTTTT. This translates into CASGTGGNTGELFF.

This chain links TRBV2 with TRBJ2-3; tentatively, D is TRBD1 (7 bases). Looked up from germline, CDR1 is SNHLY and CDR2 is FYNNEI. CDR3 size: 13 residues. The V end lost 6 bases, the J end lost 1 base, and 8 bases lay between the germline ends. CDR3 sequence: CASSRGGTDTQYF. In DNA, the CDR3 is TGTGCCAGCAGCAGGGGGGGCACAGATACGCAGTATTTT.

The chain couples TRBV6-5 to TRBJ2-6; D is unresolved. Per germline, CDR1 MNHEY and CDR2 SVGAGI. The V and J ends lost 6 bases and 0 bases respectively, with 9 bases between them. The CDR3 totals 15 residues. The CDR3 coding sequence is TGTGCCAGCAGACCCCAGGTCTCTGGGGCCAACGTCCTGACTTTC. Its protein product is CASRPQVSGANVLTF.

This sequence joins TRBV30 and TRBJ2-2, with TRBD1 identical over 10 bases. This CDR3 has 17 residues. Trimming cost V 2 bases and J 1 base; bases outside gene matches: 7. Germline V lookup: CDR1 GTSNPN, CDR2 SVGIG (reference sequence). As DNA, the CDR3 is TGTGCCTGGAGTCGGGACAGGGGATTATTGAACACCGGGGAGCTGTTTTTT. The encoded protein is CAWSRDRGLLNTGELFF.

Details on this clone: The same CDR3 arises from other DNA sequences in this sample as well. This rearrangement joins TRBV9 to TRBJ1-2; maybe TRBD1 (5 bases). The V gene lost 1 base and the J gene lost 3 bases, with 10 bases spanning the gap. CDR1 and CDR2 (germline): SGDLS, YYNGEE. CDR3 length equals 14 residues. The CDR3 DNA reads as TGTGCCAGCAGCGTAACCGGGGGGGACTATGGCTACACCTTC. This codes for CASSVTGGDYGYTF.

The chain links TRBV11-2 to TRBJ2-3; D is possibly TRBD2 (5 bases). This CDR3 has 15 residues. Germline V gene sequence: CDR1 SGHAT, CDR2 FQNNGV. V shed 4 bases and J shed 3 bases, with 14 bases lying between them. Written as DNA, the CDR3 is TGTGCCAGCAGCTCTTACCTCCGGGGTACAGATACGCAGTATTTT. Amino acid sequence: CASSSYLRGTDTQYF.

V and J are TRBV18 and TRBJ1-1, with a tentative D call TRBD1 (5 bases). This CDR3 spans 15 amino acids. With 3 bases removed from V and 8 bases from J, the gap between germline ends came to 19 bases. Per germline, CDR1 KGHSH and CDR2 LQKENI. CDR3 loop: CASSPNLDSNDEAFF. DNA of the CDR3: TGTGCCAGCTCACCGAATCTTGACAGCAACGACGAAGCTTTCTTT.

The V and J genes are TRBV7-9 and TRBJ2-1, with 8 nucleotides matching TRBD1. The CDR3 sequence is 18 residues long. The trim removed 2 bases at V and 9 bases at J, leaving 18 bases unmatched. The germline CDR1 and CDR2 sequences are SEHNR and FQNEAQ (reference sequence). CDR3 amino acids: CASSLLKGGGRGQSEQFF. CDR3 bases: TGTGCCAGCAGCTTATTGAAAGGAGGGGGCAGGGGGCAGTCTGAGCAGTTCTTC.

V is TRBV10-3 and J is TRBJ2-7; D unclear. The germline gives CDR1 ENHRY, CDR2 SYGVKD. V was pared by 2 bases and J by 1 base, with 15 bases between. The CDR3 consists of 16 residues. CDR3 nucleotide sequence: TGTGCCATCAGTGAGGGTAGCACCGCCGAATCCTACGAGCAGTACTTC. It is translated as CAISEGSTAESYEQYF.

V is TRBV2 and J is TRBJ2-1; TRBD2 matches 11 bases. The CDR3 has 14 residues. With V trimmed by 11 bases and J by 7 bases, 10 bases remained unmatched. Per germline, CDR1 SNHLY and CDR2 FYNNEI. CDR3 bases: TGTGCCGCCAGACGACTAGCGGGAAGGAATGAGCAGTTCTTC. Translation: CAARRLAGRNEQFF.

V gene TRBV2 combines with J gene TRBJ2-2, with 9 bases fitting TRBD2. The CDR3 covers 15 residues. Trimming took 4 bases from V and 6 from J; bases not matched to a gene: 6. Germline V gene lookup returns CDR1 SNHLY and CDR2 FYNNEI. This chain's CDR3 is CASSVGLAGPGELFF. CDR3 nucleotides: TGTGCCAGCAGTGTCGGTCTAGCGGGGCCCGGGGAGCTGTTTTTT.

Notes on this clone: An end of the junction does not agree with germline; a read error may underlie this. V and J are TRBV6-1 and TRBJ2-7; D possibly corresponds to TRBD2 (6 bases). CDR1 and CDR2 from the germline V gene are MNHNS and SASEGT. This CDR3 region has 11 residues. The CDR3 nucleotides read TGTGCCAGCAGTGAAAATGACCCCCGGGAGTGG. Its protein product is CASSENDPREW.

The chain joins TRBV10-3 to TRBJ2-6; 9 nucleotides line up with TRBD1. V was pared by 10 bases and J by 0 bases, with 4 bases of the junction left unmatched. This CDR3 contains 15 residues. Germline V CDR1 and CDR2: ENHRY, SYGVKD. The CDR3 DNA reads as TGTGCCACCGGGACAGGGAGCTCTGGGGCCAACGTCCTGACTTTC. This sequence encodes CATGTGSSGANVLTF.

V is TRBV6-5 and J is TRBJ1-1, with a tentative D call TRBD1 (5 bases). V lost 6 bases to trimming and J lost 4 bases, with 12 bases between them. Germline V gene data show CDR1 as MNHEY and CDR2 as SVGAGI. The CDR3 spans 13 residues. The CDR3 coding sequence is TGTGCCAGCAGCCGCTTTGACAGCACTGAAGCTTTCTTT. Protein sequence: CASSRFDSTEAFF.

The chain recombines TRBV4-1 with TRBJ2-5; 14 bases map to TRBD2. Looked up from germline, CDR1 is MGHRA and CDR2 is YSYEKL. V lost 0 bases, J lost 4 bases, and 7 bases stayed unmatched. This CDR3 is built from 18 residues. The CDR3 nucleotides are TGCGCCAGCAGCCAAGAGACTAGCGGGAGGGCCGGTCGAGAGACCCAGTACTTC. It codes for CASSQETSGRAGRETQYF.

CDR3 nucleotides: TGTGCCAGCTCAAAGACAGCCTTGAACACTGAAGCTTTCTTT. Its protein is CASSKTALNTEAFF. V is TRBV18 and J is TRBJ1-1; a possible D gene is TRBD1 (5 bases). Germline lookup yields CDR1 KGHSH and CDR2 LQKENI. CDR3 length equals 14 residues. V was cut by 5 bases and J by 0 bases, with 10 bases left in between.

V usage is TRBV13 and J usage is TRBJ1-1; possibly TRBD1 for D (5 bases). CDR1 is PRHDT, CDR2 FYEKMQ, per germline (reference sequence). This CDR3 comprises 13 residues. The V end was cut by 6 bases, the J end by 5 bases, with 13 bases between. The CDR3 loop reads CASSLSGGTEAFF. CDR3 nucleotide sequence: TGTGCCAGCAGTCTTAGCGGGGGAACTGAAGCTTTCTTT. Full variable domain (missing parts from reference TRBV13 and TRBJ1-1): AAGVIQSPRHLIKEKRETATLKCYPIPRHDTVYWYQQGPGQDPQFLISFYEKMQSDKGSIPDRFSAQQFSDYHSELNMSSLELGDSALYFCASSLSGGTEAFFGQGTRLTVV.

This chain connects TRBV6-6 to TRBJ2-1; D gene ambiguous. This CDR3 spans 13 amino acids. V was pared by 8 bases and J by 2 bases, with 10 bases between. Germline V lookup: CDR1 MNHNY, CDR2 SVGAGI (reference sequence). The CDR3 protein is CASQARTYNEQFF. As DNA, the CDR3 is TGTGCCAGCCAGGCGCGTACCTACAATGAGCAGTTCTTC.

The chain has TRBV19 and TRBJ1-1; 7 bases align to TRBD1. After removal of 4 bases from V and 3 bases from J, the junction contained 2 bases not matched to a gene. The germline V gene has CDR1 LNHDA and CDR2 SQIVND (reference sequence). The CDR3 has 13 amino acids. CDR3 sequence reads: CASSKTGDTEAFF. CDR3 nucleotide sequence: TGTGCCAGTAGTAAAACAGGGGACACTGAAGCTTTCTTT.

The chain couples TRBV10-3 to TRBJ1-5; D is undetermined. The CDR3 sequence is 16 residues long. The germline gives CDR1 ENHRY, CDR2 SYGVKD. Trimming took off 4 bases at V and 4 bases at J, with 17 bases between the two ends. CDR3 sequence: CAISGADGTSNQPQHF. For the CDR3, the DNA is TGTGCCATCAGTGGGGCTGACGGTACGTCAAATCAGCCCCAGCATTTT.

J is TRBJ1-5 and V is TRBV5-1, with TRBD1 matching over 7 bases. The germline gives CDR1 SGHRS, CDR2 YFSETQ. The V segment lost 2 bases and the J segment 6 bases; nucleotides outside the gene matches: 8. This CDR3 has 15 residues. CDR3 bases: TGCGCCAGCAGCTTTACAGGGGATCGGGGTCAGCCCCAGCATTTT. Translated, it gives CASSFTGDRGQPQHF.

The chain employs TRBV9 and TRBJ2-2; D is perhaps TRBD2 (5 bases). The length of the CDR3 is 14 residues. V lost 4 bases and J 4 bases, leaving 11 bases between the germline ends. The germline CDR1 and CDR2 sequences are SGDLS and YYNGEE. CDR3 sequence (DNA): TGTGCCAGCAGCATTCAAGGAGGCACCGGGGAGCTGTTTTTT. Amino acid sequence: CASSIQGGTGELFF.

The chain couples TRBV5-1 to TRBJ2-5, with D perhaps TRBD2 (6 bases). Trimming left V 5 bases short and J 5 bases short, with 16 bases between. The V gene's germline CDR1 is SGHRS and CDR2 YFSETQ. The CDR3 totals 14 residues. The CDR3 DNA sequence: TGCGCCAGCAGTTCCGGGGGAGTCGGGGAGACCCAGTACTTC. It translates to CASSSGGVGETQYF.

The chain is built from TRBV5-6 and TRBJ2-5; 10 nucleotides line up with TRBD2. The CDR3 is made up of 15 amino acids. V trimming: 0 bases; J trimming: 4 bases; junction bases outside the gene matches: 3. Germline CDR1 is SGHDT and CDR2 is YYEEEE. The CDR3 reads CASSLALAGTETQYF. The CDR3 DNA is TGTGCCAGCAGCTTGGCACTAGCGGGAACAGAGACCCAGTACTTC. The full variable domain, its missing parts supplied by reference TRBV5-6 and TRBJ2-5, is DAGVTQSPTHLIKTRGQQVTLRCSPKSGHDTVSWYQQALGQGPQFIFQYYEEEERQRGNFPDRFSGHQFPNYSSELNVNALLLGDSALYLCASSLALAGTETQYFGPGTRLLVL.

V usage is TRBV25-1 and J usage is TRBJ1-2; a possible D gene is TRBD1 (5 bases). This CDR3 has 12 residues. CDR1 is MGHDK and CDR2 is SYGVNS in the germline V gene. Trimming removed 10 bases from V and 5 bases from J, with 14 bases in between. Written as DNA, the CDR3 is TGTGCCAAACCCGGGGGGGGTTATGGCTACACCTTC. Translated, it gives CAKPGGGYGYTF.

The V call is TRBV29-1, the J call TRBJ2-1; TRBD1 is a possible D gene (5 bases). The germline V gene has CDR1 SQVTM and CDR2 ANQGSEA. V lost 2 bases and J 6 bases, leaving 8 bases between the germline ends. The CDR3 sequence is 12 residues long. CDR3 sequence (DNA): TGCAGCGTTGAATACAGGCTCAATGAGCAGTTCTTC. As protein: CSVEYRLNEQFF.

The chain links TRBV30 to TRBJ1-3; perhaps TRBD1 as D (5 bases). V dropped 2 bases and J dropped 2 bases, with 13 bases sitting between them. This CDR3 is built from 15 residues. CDR1 GTSNPN and CDR2 SVGIG come from the germline V gene (reference sequence). CDR3 sequence reads: CAWSIGRVAGNTIYF. The CDR3 bases are TGTGCCTGGAGTATAGGCAGGGTGGCTGGAAACACCATATATTTT.